The 20 T cell receptor beta chains listed next were all sequenced from one sample in a study of vaccination effects on CD4 cells after COVID-19. With the ViraFEST assay, the study expanded antigen-specific CD4+ T cells using viral peptide pools, then sequenced them. With roughly 9 days of culture completed, CD4+ T cells were isolated. Two-dose vaccination with either BNT162b2 or mRNA-1273 was given to the participants. Profiling relied on immunoSEQ multiplex PCR, and the TCRdb table lists in-frame clones only, not all of them. The table has roughly 70,000 clones, under 85% seen once. Antigens of these TCRs are unknown. The specimen was CD4+ T cells from PBMCs cultured with HCoV-OC43 spike peptides, collected after COVID-19 vaccination. Regarding subset: HCoV-OC43 spike overlapping peptide pool stimulation. The receptors were gathered from a human donor who received a COVID-19 vaccine.

This clone has a handful of counts. The CDR3 loop is CASSYGQGPTYGYTF. The CDR3 region has the DNA TGTGCCAGCAGTTACGGACAGGGACCGACCTATGGCTACACCTTC. The chain links TRBV6-2 or TRBV6-3 to TRBJ1-2, with 8 bases fitting TRBD1. Germline V lookup: CDR1 MNHEY, CDR2 SVGEGT. The J segment lost 4 bases and the V segment lost 2 bases, leaving 6 bases of the junction unmatched. The CDR3 spans 15 residues.

The V gene is TRBV5-5, the J gene TRBJ1-2; unclear D gene. V was cut by 0 bases and J by 6 bases, with 9 bases left in between. The CDR3 has 13 residues. Germline loops: CDR1 SGHKS, CDR2 YYEKEE (reference sequence). The CDR3 sequence is CASSLANGDGYTF. The CDR3 DNA is TGTGCCAGCAGCTTGGCCAACGGGGATGGCTACACCTTC. Complete variable domain (other parts from reference TRBV5-5 and TRBJ1-2): DAGVTQSPTHLIKTRGQQVTLRCSPISGHKSVSWYQQVLGQGPQFIFQYYEKEERGRGNFPDRFSARQFPNYSSELNVNALLLGDSALYLCASSLANGDGYTFGSGTRLTVV.

The J gene is TRBJ2-3, the V gene TRBV11-1; 7 nucleotides agree with TRBD2. The CDR3 sequence is 16 residues long. With 4 bases clipped from V and 3 bases from J, the junction kept 10 bases outside the gene matches. Germline CDR1 SGHAT, CDR2 FQDESV (reference sequence). The CDR3 DNA reads TGTGCCAGCAGCTCATCCCCGGGGCGGGGGACAGATACGCAGTATTTT. It encodes CASSSSPGRGTDTQYF.

The sample holds a few counts of this clone. The rearrangement uses TRBV27 and TRBJ1-1; perhaps TRBD1 as D (6 bases). The CDR3 has 14 amino acids. Germline V lookup: CDR1 MNHEY, CDR2 SMNVEV (reference sequence). Trimming took off 3 bases at V and 1 base at J, with 9 bases between the two ends. CDR3: CASSLGGGNTEAFF. As DNA, the CDR3 is TGTGCCAGCAGTTTGGGAGGGGGGAACACTGAAGCTTTCTTT.

The chain links TRBV19 to TRBJ1-1; no reliable D call. Germline V gene data show CDR1 as LNHDA and CDR2 as SQIVND (reference sequence). V lost 3 bases, J lost 8 bases, and 13 bases lay in between. The CDR3 runs to 13 residues. The CDR3 DNA reads TGTGCCAGTAGTATTTCCGGGGATCAAGAAGCTTTCTTT. This gives the protein CASSISGDQEAFF. Full variable domain (rest looked up from reference TRBV19 and TRBJ1-1): DGGITQSPKYLFRKEGQNVTLSCEQNLNHDAMYWYRQDPGQGLRLIYYSQIVNDFQKGDIAEGYSVSREKKESFPLTVTSAQKNPTAFYLCASSISGDQEAFFGQGTRLTVV.

The chain employs TRBV10-3 and TRBJ1-5; no clear D gene. Germline V lookup: CDR1 ENHRY, CDR2 SYGVKD. V lost 4 bases and J 4 bases, leaving 8 bases between the germline ends. The CDR3 consists of 13 residues. This chain's CDR3 is CAISVGENQPQHF. CDR3 in DNA: TGTGCCATCAGTGTAGGAGAGAATCAGCCCCAGCATTTT.

This sequence joins TRBV28 and TRBJ2-7; 7 bases map to TRBD1. The CDR3 totals 13 residues. Germline V gene sequence: CDR1 MDHEN, CDR2 SYDVKM. Unmatched junction bases numbered 6, after V lost 6 bases and J lost 4 bases. CDR3 amino acids: CASRNRGTYEQYV. The CDR3 nucleotides read TGTGCCAGCAGGAACAGGGGAACATACGAGCAGTACGTC.

This clone showed up just a few times. The chain uses TRBV6-5 and TRBJ1-1; D is undetermined. The germline V and J ends were trimmed by 6 bases and 4 bases, with 15 bases remaining between them. Germline CDR1 and CDR2: MNHEY and SVGAGI. This CDR3 has 14 amino acids. The CDR3 region has the DNA TGTGCCAGCAGGCCGAGCGGGGTGGGCACTGAAGCTTTCTTT. The encoded protein is CASRPSGVGTEAFF.

The CDR3 DNA follows: TGTGCCACCAGTGATTTGCAGGGGTTAGCCTACGAGCAGTACGTC. This sequence encodes CATSDLQGLAYEQYV. J is TRBJ2-7 and V is TRBV24-1; maybe TRBD1 (6 bases). V was cut by 0 bases and J by 2 bases, with 10 bases left in between. Looked up from germline, CDR1 is KGHDR and CDR2 is SFDVKD. The CDR3 length is 15 residues.

This chain uses TRBV7-6 with TRBJ1-2; no clear D. Germline CDR1 is SGHVS and CDR2 is FNYEAQ. This CDR3 is 14 amino acids long. The ends were cut back, 2 bases at V and 8 bases at J, with 15 bases in the middle. The CDR3, as DNA: TGTGCCAGCAGCTTAATAGCCTCGTCCGCGGGCTACACCTTC. Its protein is CASSLIASSAGYTF. The complete variable domain, with remaining parts taken from reference TRBV7-6 and TRBJ1-2, reads GAGVSQSPRYKVTKRGQDVALRCDPISGHVSLYWYRQALGQGPEFLTYFNYEAQQDKSGLPNDRFSAERPEGSISTLTIQRTEQRDSAMYRCASSLIASSAGYTFGSGTRLTVV.

This clone was seen only once. This rearrangement joins TRBV6-2 or TRBV6-3 to TRBJ1-1; D remains ambiguous. The V end was cut by 5 bases, the J end by 6 bases, with 19 bases between. CDR3 size: 15 residues. Looked up from germline, CDR1 is MNHEY and CDR2 is SVGEGT. CDR3 nucleotide sequence: TGTGCCAGCAGTACCCCCCCTCGGGGTTTCCCTGAAGCTTTCTTT. It encodes CASSTPPRGFPEAFF.

The rearrangement uses TRBV7-2 and TRBJ1-1, with TRBD1 identical over 9 bases. The CDR3 spans 15 residues. CDR1 SGHTA and CDR2 FQGNSA come from the germline V gene. With V trimmed by 5 bases and J by 3 bases, 7 bases remained unmatched. CDR3 in DNA: TGTGCCAGCAGCATGGGACAGGGACTTTACACTGAAGCTTTCTTT. The encoded protein is CASSMGQGLYTEAFF.

This sequence joins TRBV5-1 and TRBJ1-3; D is uncertain. Trimming stripped 7 bases from V and 6 bases from J, with 14 bases between. The germline V gene has CDR1 SGHRS and CDR2 YFSETQ. The CDR3 runs 13 residues. Here the CDR3 reads CASATDRENTIYF. The CDR3 region has the DNA TGCGCCAGCGCCACGGATAGAGAAAACACCATATATTTT.

V usage is TRBV3-1 (or the pseudogene TRBV3-2) and J usage is TRBJ1-6; TRBD1 aligns across 8 bases. The CDR3 consists of 19 residues. CDR1 is LGHDT and CDR2 is YNNKEL in the germline V gene (reference sequence). V trimming: 2 bases; J trimming: 0 bases; junction bases outside the gene matches: 9. Here the CDR3 DNA reads TGTGCCAGCAGCCAAAGGGGACAGGCGGCCCTCTCCTATAATTCACCCCTCCACTTT. Amino acids: CASSQRGQAALSYNSPLHF.

The gene calls are TRBV30 and TRBJ2-7, with a possible D match to TRBD2 (6 bases). The CDR3 runs to 11 residues. Germline V gene data show CDR1 as GTSNPN and CDR2 as SVGIG (reference sequence). Trimming removed 1 base from V and 6 bases from J, with 7 bases in between. CDR3 DNA: TGTGCCTGGAGTGCAGCGGGCGAGCAGTACGTC. Protein product: CAWSAAGEQYV.

Here the CDR3 reads CASRGDSNQPQHF. The CDR3 nucleotides read TGCGCCAGCAGAGGAGATAGCAATCAGCCCCAGCATTTT. J is TRBJ1-5 and V is TRBV5-1; D is uncertain. The germline V and J ends were trimmed by 5 bases and 0 bases, with 6 bases remaining between them. The CDR3 covers 13 residues. Germline V lookup: CDR1 SGHRS, CDR2 YFSETQ.

The chain employs TRBV13 and TRBJ1-6, with 9 bases fitting TRBD1. The CDR3 contains 15 residues. From germline, CDR1 is PRHDT and CDR2 FYEKMQ (reference sequence). With V trimmed by 3 bases and J by 9 bases, 6 bases remained unmatched. The CDR3 loop reads CASSFTGGVGSPLHF. As DNA, the CDR3 is TGTGCCAGCAGCTTTACAGGGGGCGTCGGTTCACCCCTCCACTTT.

The V call is TRBV21-1, the J call TRBJ1-5; TRBD1, the table's D call, lacks a check against the DNA. TRBV21-1 is shown as a pseudogene. The CDR3 has 20 amino acids. CDR3 region: CASSKALSRDRAFGNQPQHF. CDR3 sequence (DNA): TGTGCCAGCAGCAAAGCGCTTAGCCGGGACAGGGCATTCGGCAATCAGCCCCAGCATTTT.

V usage is TRBV5-1 and J usage is TRBJ2-3, with D perhaps matching TRBD1 or TRBD2 (5 bases each). The CDR3 loop spans 16 amino acids. V was cut by 3 bases and J by 4 bases, with 18 bases left in between. Germline values: CDR1 SGHRS, CDR2 YFSETQ. CDR3 nucleotide sequence: TGCGCCAGCAGCTACGTCCGGGACGAGTTGCCAGATACGCAGTATTTT. Protein: CASSYVRDELPDTQYF.

This clone was detected a few times. J is TRBJ2-3 and V is TRBV7-2, with 8 bases aligning to TRBD2. The J segment lost 7 bases and the V segment lost 1 base, leaving 13 bases of the junction unmatched. This CDR3 has 17 residues. Germline assignment: CDR1 SGHTA and CDR2 FQGNSA. The CDR3 protein is CASSLEAGGRLSNTQYF. Here the CDR3 DNA reads TGTGCCAGCAGCTTAGAGGCGGGGGGCCGACTATCGAATACGCAGTATTTT.